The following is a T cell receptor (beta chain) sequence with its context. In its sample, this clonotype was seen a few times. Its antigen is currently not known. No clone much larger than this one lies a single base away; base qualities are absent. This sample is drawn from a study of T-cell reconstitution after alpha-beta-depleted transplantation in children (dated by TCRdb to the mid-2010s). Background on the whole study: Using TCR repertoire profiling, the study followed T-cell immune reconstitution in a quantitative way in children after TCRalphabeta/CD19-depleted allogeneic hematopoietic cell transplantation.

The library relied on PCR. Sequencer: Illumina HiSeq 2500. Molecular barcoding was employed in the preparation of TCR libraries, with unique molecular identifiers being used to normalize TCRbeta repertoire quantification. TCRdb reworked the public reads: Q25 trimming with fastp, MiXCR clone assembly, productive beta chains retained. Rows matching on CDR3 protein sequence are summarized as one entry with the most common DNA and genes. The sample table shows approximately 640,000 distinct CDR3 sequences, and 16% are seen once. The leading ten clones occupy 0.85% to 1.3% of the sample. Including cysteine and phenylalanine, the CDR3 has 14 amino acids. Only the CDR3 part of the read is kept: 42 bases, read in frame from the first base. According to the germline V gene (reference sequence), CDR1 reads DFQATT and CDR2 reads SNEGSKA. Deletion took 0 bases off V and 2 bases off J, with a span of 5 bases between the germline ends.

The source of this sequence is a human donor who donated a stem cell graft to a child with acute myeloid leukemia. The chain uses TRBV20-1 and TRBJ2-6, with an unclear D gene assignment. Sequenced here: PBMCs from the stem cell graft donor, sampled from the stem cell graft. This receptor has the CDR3 CSARDQPGANVLTF. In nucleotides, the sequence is TGCAGTGCTAGAGATCAACCTGGGGCCAACGTCCTGACTTTC.